What follows are 24 T cell receptor beta chains derived from one specimen sequenced in a study of blood T cell repertoires in COVID-19 (dated by TCRdb to the early 2020s). Library construction relied on the immunoSEQ multiplex PCR assay. TCRdb stores this immuneACCESS table with in-frame sequences only. Part of the clones is absent; in the studies checked, under half of the shortfall reflects unresolved V genes, and no reason is known for the rest. Across this sample there are approximately 250,000 clones, with roughly 88% seen only once. The ten largest clones take up about 1% of the sample. Sequencing was performed on PBMCs or T cells enriched from blood (not recorded which). These receptors were obtained from a woman under 40 who had recovered from COVID-19.

The chain uses TRBV3-1 (or the pseudogene TRBV3-2) and TRBJ1-2, with TRBD1 matching 9 bases. V trimming: 3 bases; J trimming: 13 bases; junction bases outside the gene matches: 18. Germline V gives CDR1 LGHDT, CDR2 YNNKEL (reference sequence). This CDR3 spans 16 amino acids. CDR3 in amino acids: CASSHFTSGTGRKVTF. CDR3 sequence (DNA): TGTGCCAGCAGCCATTTTACTTCCGGGACAGGGCGAAAAGTCACCTTC.

The chain recombines TRBV5-1 with TRBJ1-5; TRBD1 might be the D (5 bases). Between the trimmed V and J ends, which lost 3 bases and 6 bases, there was a span of 13 bases. Germline V CDR1 and CDR2: SGHRS, YFSETQ. CDR3 length: 14 residues. The CDR3 DNA reads TGCGCCAGCAGCTCTGCGGGGGAGGGTCAGCCCCAGCATTTT. Translating it yields CASSSAGEGQPQHF.

The V and J genes are TRBV29-1 and TRBJ2-7; D may be TRBD1 (6 bases). Trimming pared 5 bases from V and 4 bases from J, leaving 18 bases between. Germline V CDR1 and CDR2: SQVTM, ANQGSEA. This CDR3 has 14 amino acids. CDR3 DNA sequence: TGCAGCGTTCAAACCGGACAGTACGGGTACGAGCAGTACTTC. It specifies CSVQTGQYGYEQYF.

This sequence joins TRBV7-9 and TRBJ2-1, with 10 bases identical to TRBD2. Germline V lookup: CDR1 SEHNR, CDR2 FQNEAQ (reference sequence). The CDR3 contains 17 residues. The J segment lost 4 bases and the V segment lost 4 bases, leaving 10 bases of the junction unmatched. The CDR3 is CASSSPGGLASYNEQFF. The CDR3 region has the DNA TGTGCCAGCAGCTCACCCGGGGGACTAGCGTCTTACAATGAGCAGTTCTTC.

The chain has TRBV11-2 and TRBJ1-1; D perhaps matches TRBD1 (5 bases). Germline V gene data show CDR1 as SGHAT and CDR2 as FQNNGV. The CDR3 is 15 amino acids. V was cut by 6 bases and J by 0 bases, with 14 bases left in between. For the CDR3, the DNA is TGTGCCAGCAGGGTTTACAGGAGAATGAACACTGAAGCTTTCTTT. This gives the protein CASRVYRRMNTEAFF.

The chain couples TRBV6-1 to TRBJ2-3, with 7 bases matching TRBD2. The CDR3 spans 18 residues. Losses at the gene ends were 2 bases for V and 2 bases for J; bases not matched to a gene: 13. The germline CDR1 and CDR2 sequences are MNHNS and SASEGT. DNA of the CDR3: TGTGCCAGCAGTGAATCCATTGTATTTGGGAGGGTCACAGATACGCAGTATTTT. It encodes CASSESIVFGRVTDTQYF.

This chain uses TRBV5-1 with TRBJ1-6; TRBD1 agrees at 7 bases. V was clipped by 6 bases and J by 5 bases; unmatched bases: 8. The CDR3 covers 15 residues. CDR1 is SGHRS and CDR2 is YFSETQ in the germline V gene. Here the CDR3 reads CASTYGGTDNSPLHF. DNA for the CDR3: TGCGCCAGCACCTATGGCGGGACAGATAATTCACCCCTCCACTTT.

The rearrangement joins TRBV5-6 to TRBJ2-7; no definite D call. Per the germline V gene, CDR1 is SGHDT and CDR2 is YYEEEE. This CDR3 spans 12 amino acids. The V gene lost 3 bases and the J gene lost 0 bases, with 4 bases spanning the gap. The CDR3 DNA reads as TGTGCCAGCAGCTCGAGCTCCTACGAGCAGTACTTC. Protein product: CASSSSSYEQYF.

The chain is built from TRBV7-3 and TRBJ1-1; possible D gene TRBD1, 5 bases. The CDR3 contains 15 residues. The germline V gene encodes CDR1 SGHTA and CDR2 FQGTGA. The V end was cut by 2 bases, the J end by 8 bases, with 18 bases between. The CDR3 region is CASSLRQLRLVEAFF. The CDR3 nucleotides read TGTGCCAGCAGCTTACGACAGCTCCGCTTGGTAGAAGCTTTCTTT.

This chain connects TRBV5-1 to TRBJ1-1; 7 bases align to TRBD1. V shed 4 bases, J shed 8 bases, and the junction held 8 bases outside the gene matches. This CDR3 is built from 13 residues. Per the germline V gene, CDR1 is SGHRS and CDR2 is YFSETQ. CDR3 residues: CASSTRQGPEAFF. In DNA, the CDR3 is TGCGCCAGCAGCACCCGACAGGGACCCGAAGCTTTCTTT.

This chain joins TRBV6-4 and TRBJ2-2, with 7 nucleotides matching TRBD2. V was pared by 6 bases and J by 4 bases, with 5 bases of the junction left unmatched. Germline CDR1 reads MRHNA; CDR2 reads SNTAGT. The CDR3 contains 14 residues. CDR3: CASSERGGTGELFF. DNA for the CDR3: TGTGCCAGCAGCGAGCGGGGTGGCACCGGGGAGCTGTTTTTT.

This chain uses TRBV5-4 with TRBJ1-1; D perhaps matches TRBD1 (6 bases). Germline V gives CDR1 SGHNT, CDR2 YYREEE (reference sequence). The CDR3 runs 13 residues. Between the trimmed V and J ends, which lost 0 bases and 3 bases, there was a span of 6 bases. The CDR3 nucleotides read TGTGCCAGCAGCTTGGACAGGGACACTGAAGCTTTCTTT. This gives the protein CASSLDRDTEAFF.

This chain uses TRBV2 with TRBJ2-5; a weak D match, TRBD2 (6 bases). The CDR3 length is 13 residues. Germline-derived CDR1 and CDR2 are SNHLY and FYNNEI. The V gene lost 7 bases and the J gene lost 5 bases, with 14 bases spanning the gap. CDR3 sequence: CASIGGGGETQYF. CDR3 nucleotides: TGTGCCAGCATTGGGGGAGGAGGGGAGACCCAGTACTTC.

Notes on this clone: An end of the junction does not agree with germline; a read error may underlie this. The rearrangement joins TRBV19 to TRBJ1-4; the D is unclear. CDR1 and CDR2 from the germline V gene are LNHDA and SQIVND (reference sequence). This CDR3 has 12 residues. The CDR3 DNA follows: TGTGCCAGTTCGGGAGTCAATGGAAAACTGTTTTTT. This sequence encodes CASSGVNGKLFF. Complete variable domain (other parts from reference TRBV19 and TRBJ1-4): DGGITQSPKYLFRKEGQNVTLSCEQNLNHDAMYWYRQDPGQGLRLIYYSQIVNDFQKGDIAEGYSVSREKKESFPLTVTSAQKNPTAFYLCASSGVNGKLFFGSGTQLSVL.

The rearrangement links TRBV28 to TRBJ1-4, with 10 bases identical to TRBD1. This CDR3 comprises 16 residues. Trimming removed 6 bases from V and 7 bases from J; junction bases left unmatched: 11. Germline-derived CDR1 and CDR2 are MDHEN and SYDVKM. The chain's CDR3 is CASSTGTGAGREKLFF. Here the CDR3 DNA reads TGTGCCAGCAGCACTGGGACAGGGGCCGGTCGTGAAAAACTGTTTTTT.

The rearrangement uses TRBV9 and TRBJ1-5, with D unresolved. Trimming shortened V by 0 bases and J by 2 bases, and 9 bases separated the two germline ends. The CDR3 loop spans 15 amino acids. The germline V gene has CDR1 SGDLS and CDR2 YYNGEE. The CDR3 reads CASSVAGSGNQPQHF. The CDR3 DNA follows: TGTGCCAGCAGCGTAGCAGGTTCCGGCAATCAGCCCCAGCATTTT.

This chain links TRBV28 with TRBJ1-3, with 8 bases fitting TRBD1. The germline V gene encodes CDR1 MDHEN and CDR2 SYDVKM. Unmatched junction bases numbered 5, after V lost 8 bases and J lost 2 bases. The CDR3 has 14 amino acids. CDR3 coding DNA: TGTGCCAGCTGGACAGGGTTTCCTGGAAACACCATATATTTT. Translated, it gives CASWTGFPGNTIYF.

The chain employs TRBV5-4 and TRBJ1-2, with a possible D match to TRBD1 (5 bases). The CDR3 length is 16 residues. V shed 0 bases and J shed 2 bases, with 14 bases lying between them. Germline CDR1 is SGHNT and CDR2 is YYREEE (reference sequence). The CDR3 region is CASSLELVTENYGYTF. CDR3 nucleotide sequence: TGTGCCAGCAGCTTGGAGCTGGTGACAGAGAACTATGGCTACACCTTC.

This clone has more than one count but fewer than ten. The CDR3 nucleotides read TGTGCCAGCAGTGAAGAAGACCTCAGGGACAGTCCCGAGCAGTACTTC. It specifies CASSEEDLRDSPEQYF. The chain employs TRBV6-1 and TRBJ2-7; 7 bases map to TRBD1. In germline, CDR1 is MNHNS, CDR2 SASEGT. V shed 1 base and J 6 bases; nucleotides not matched to a gene: 12. The CDR3 runs 16 residues.

This clone occurred a few times. J is TRBJ1-6 and V is TRBV2; D perhaps matches TRBD1 (6 bases). Germline V gene data show CDR1 as SNHLY and CDR2 as FYNNEI. The V and J ends lost 5 bases and 5 bases respectively, with 13 bases between them. The CDR3 consists of 15 residues. CDR3 nucleotides: TGTGCCAGCAGTCTTCATGACAGGAATAATTCACCCCTCCACTTT. It specifies CASSLHDRNNSPLHF.

This chain links TRBV2 with TRBJ2-1, with D unresolved. CDR3 length: 13 amino acids. V dropped 2 bases and J dropped 10 bases, with 12 bases sitting between them. Germline lookup yields CDR1 SNHLY and CDR2 FYNNEI. The CDR3 is CASSELPLGEQFF. The DNA for the CDR3 is TGTGCCAGCAGTGAACTCCCCCTCGGGGAGCAGTTCTTC.

The rearrangement uses TRBV15 and TRBJ2-1; weak D call: TRBD1 (6 bases). Per the germline V gene, CDR1 is LNHNV and CDR2 is YYDKDF (reference sequence). The CDR3 loop spans 16 amino acids. V was clipped by 1 base and J by 0 bases, with 10 bases between them. In DNA form, the CDR3 reads TGTGCCACCAGCAGAGGGGACACCAGCTCCTACAATGAGCAGTTCTTC. Protein sequence: CATSRGDTSSYNEQFF.

The rearrangement uses TRBV4-1 and TRBJ2-1; 7 positions match TRBD1. Looked up from germline, CDR1 is MGHRA and CDR2 is YSYEKL. The trim removed 0 bases at V and 9 bases at J, leaving 8 bases unmatched. The CDR3 is 15 residues long. The CDR3 bases are TGCGCCAGCAGCCAAGATTCCATACAGGGGACTGAGCAGTTCTTC. It specifies CASSQDSIQGTEQFF.

J is TRBJ1-2 and V is TRBV7-6; 7 bases map to TRBD1. The germline CDR1 and CDR2 sequences are SGHVS and FNYEAQ. J gave up 4 bases and V 4 bases, and 9 bases lay outside the gene matches. The CDR3 is 15 amino acids. CDR3 sequence: CASSSYRQGLYGYTF. Written as DNA, the CDR3 is TGTGCCAGCAGCTCTTACCGACAGGGCCTCTATGGCTACACCTTC.